This T cell receptor beta chain was sequenced during a study of glioma-infiltrating T cells. Study in general: Glioma patients had dexamethasone for six or fewer days before surgery.

The iRepertoire nested amplicon-rescue multiplex PCR amplified TCR alpha and beta CDR3s from RNA. Each CDR3 protein is one row after TCRdb ran MiXCR on the multiplex PCR reads. Among a few hundred thousand distinct CDR3 sequences listed, approximately 42% were seen once. CDR3 length: 16 amino acids. Looked up from germline, CDR1 is SNHLY and CDR2 is FYNNEI. J lost 3 bases, V lost 0 bases, and 6 bases had no gene match. A word on this clonotype: Its target is not known.

Study-level results: Patients with low tissue-blood divergence carried a signature set of shared blood CDR3 motifs. Gliomas, especially low-grade, showed above-expected tissue-blood divergence; non-neoplastic patients showed below.

The rearrangement links TRBV2 to TRBJ1-2; 8 nucleotides line up with TRBD1. This clonotype was obtained from a human donor with low-grade glioma or glioblastoma, undergoing nonglioma brain surgery, or in good health (not recorded which). Sequenced material: glioma tissue, nonneoplastic brain tissue, or PBMCs (not recorded which). For the CDR3, the DNA is TGTGCCAGCAGTGAAGCGGGTGGACAGGGATACTATGGCTACACCTTC. It is translated as CASSEAGGQGYYGYTF.